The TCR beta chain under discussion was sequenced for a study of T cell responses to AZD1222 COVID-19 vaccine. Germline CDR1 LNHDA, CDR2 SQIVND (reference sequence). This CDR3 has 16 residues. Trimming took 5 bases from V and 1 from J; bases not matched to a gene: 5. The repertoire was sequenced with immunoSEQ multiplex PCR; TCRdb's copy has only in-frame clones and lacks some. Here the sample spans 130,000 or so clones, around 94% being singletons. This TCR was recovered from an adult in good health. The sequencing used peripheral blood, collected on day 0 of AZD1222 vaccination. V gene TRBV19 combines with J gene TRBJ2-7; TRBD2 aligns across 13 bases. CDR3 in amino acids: CASSAGLAGVSYEQYF. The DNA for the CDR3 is TGTGCCAGTAGTGCCGGACTAGCGGGAGTTTCCTACGAGCAGTACTTC.